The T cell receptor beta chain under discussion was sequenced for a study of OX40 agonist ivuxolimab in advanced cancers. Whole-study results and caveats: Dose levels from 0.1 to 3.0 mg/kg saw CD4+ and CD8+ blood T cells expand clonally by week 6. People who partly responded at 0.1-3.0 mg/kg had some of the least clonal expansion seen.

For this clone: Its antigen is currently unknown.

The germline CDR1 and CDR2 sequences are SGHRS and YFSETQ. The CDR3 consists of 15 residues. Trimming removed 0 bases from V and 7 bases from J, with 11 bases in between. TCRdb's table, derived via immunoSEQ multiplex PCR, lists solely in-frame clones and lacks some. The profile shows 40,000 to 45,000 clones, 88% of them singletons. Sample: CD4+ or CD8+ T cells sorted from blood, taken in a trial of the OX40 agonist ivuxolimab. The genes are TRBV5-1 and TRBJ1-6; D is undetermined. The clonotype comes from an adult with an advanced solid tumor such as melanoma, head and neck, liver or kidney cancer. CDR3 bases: TGCGCCAGCAGCTTGGAGGGTCCCCAAAATTCACCCCTCCACTTT. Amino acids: CASSLEGPQNSPLHF. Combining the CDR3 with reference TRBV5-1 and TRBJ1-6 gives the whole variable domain KAGVTQTPRYLIKTRGQQVTLSCSPISGHRSVSWYQQTPGQGLQFLFEYFSETQRNKGNFPGRFSGRQFSNSRSEMNVSTLELGDSALYLCASSLEGPQNSPLHFGNGTRLTVT.